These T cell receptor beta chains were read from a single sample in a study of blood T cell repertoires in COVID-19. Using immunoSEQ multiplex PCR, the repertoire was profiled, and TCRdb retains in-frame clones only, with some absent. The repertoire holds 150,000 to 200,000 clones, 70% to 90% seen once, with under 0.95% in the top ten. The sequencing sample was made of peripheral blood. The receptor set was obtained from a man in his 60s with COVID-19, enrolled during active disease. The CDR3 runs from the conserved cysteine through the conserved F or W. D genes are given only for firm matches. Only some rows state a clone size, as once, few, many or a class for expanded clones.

CAWSRGQYNEKLFF | TGTGCCTGGAGCCGAGGACAGTATAATGAAAAACTGTTTTTT | TRBJ1-4 | NA | TRBV30 | NA
CASSPGGAQEKLFF | TGTGCCAGCAGCCCTGGGGGGGCCCAGGAAAAACTGTTTTTT | TRBJ1-4 | NA | TRBV7-2 | NA
CASSPRRGRETQYF | TGCGCCAGCAGTCCCCGCAGGGGCCGGGAGACCCAGTACTTC | TRBJ2-5 | once | TRBV5-1 | NA
CASSARSGEGTYNSPLHF | TGTGCCAGCAGCGCCCGTTCAGGGGAGGGCACCTATAATTCACCCCTCCACTTT | TRBJ1-6 | NA | TRBV9 | NA
CASSYPVSTGELFF | TGTGCCAGCAGCTACCCGGTTAGCACCGGGGAGCTGTTTTTT | TRBJ2-2 | NA | TRBV9 | NA
CASNGWEAYEQYF | TGTGCCAGCAACGGGTGGGAGGCCTACGAGCAGTACTTC | TRBJ2-7 | NA | TRBV6-5 | NA
CASSLTSGYGQYF | TGTGCCAGCAGCTTGACTAGCGGTTACGGGCAGTACTTC | TRBJ2-7 | NA | TRBV5-6 | TRBD2
CASSPQQGDGETQYF | TGTGCCAGCAGCCCACAACAGGGGGACGGGGAGACCCAGTACTTC | TRBJ2-5 | NA | TRBV7-2 | TRBD1
CASSQDHGQGTEAFF | TGTGCCAGCAGCCAAGATCACGGACAGGGGACTGAAGCTTTCTTT | TRBJ1-1 | NA | TRBV3-1/TRBV3-2 | TRBD1
CAISGGRGNTGELFF | TGTGCCATCAGTGGGGGCAGGGGAAACACCGGGGAGCTGTTTTTT | TRBJ2-2 | NA | TRBV10-3 | NA
CASSPPRGASSYNEQFF | TGTGCCAGCTCACCACCGCGGGGCGCGAGCTCCTACAATGAGCAGTTCTTC | TRBJ2-1 | NA | TRBV18 | NA
CASSAGGNYGYTF | TGTGCCAGCTCAGCAGGAGGAAACTATGGCTACACCTTC | TRBJ1-2 | few | TRBV28 | NA
CASSPTSASYEQYF | TGTGCCAGCAGTCCCACTAGCGCCAGTTACGAGCAGTACTTC | TRBJ2-7 | NA | TRBV6-5 | TRBD2
CASSSGAYEQYF | TGTGCCAGCAGTTCAGGGGCCTACGAGCAGTACTTC | TRBJ2-7 | few | TRBV12-3/TRBV12-4 | NA
CASSSGQGPSYEQYF | TGTGCCAGCAGTTCCGGACAGGGACCCTCCTACGAGCAGTACTTC | TRBJ2-7 | NA | TRBV9 | TRBD1